The 25 T cell receptor beta chains below were found in one sample sequenced in a study of blood T cell repertoires in COVID-19 (dated by TCRdb to about 2020). Libraries were prepared through the immunoSEQ multiplex PCR assay. This immuneACCESS table, as held by TCRdb, lists in-frame sequences with V and J called but not all clones. Of the missing ones, under half trace to an unresolved V gene in checked studies; the others have no known cause. Here the sample has some 200,000 clones; 86% occur a single time. Roughly 3.5% of the sample is taken by the ten largest. What was sequenced was peripheral blood. All receptors come from a man in his 70s with acute or convalescent COVID-19.

The chain is built from TRBV2 and TRBJ2-3; D ambiguous. From germline, CDR1 is SNHLY and CDR2 FYNNEI. This CDR3 contains 13 residues. Trimming stripped 4 bases from V and 5 bases from J, with 10 bases between. CDR3 nucleotides: TGTGCCAGCAGTGCCAGACAACGAGATACGCAGTATTTT. This encodes CASSARQRDTQYF.

The rearrangement links TRBV3-1 (or the pseudogene TRBV3-2) to TRBJ2-3; 12 bases map to TRBD2. V gave up 1 base and J gave up 7 bases; unmatched junction bases: 6. The CDR3 contains 16 residues. Germline CDR1 is LGHDT and CDR2 is YNNKEL (reference sequence). DNA for the CDR3: TGTGCCAGCAGCCAAGGAACTAGCGGGAGGAGGAATACGCAGTATTTT. Its protein product is CASSQGTSGRRNTQYF.

This clone was found once. V and J are TRBV5-6 and TRBJ1-1; 11 positions agree with TRBD1. J gave up 10 bases and V 3 bases, and 8 bases lay outside the gene matches. The CDR3 is made up of 14 amino acids. In germline, CDR1 is SGHDT, CDR2 YYEEEE. The chain's CDR3 is CASSWGTGGQRAFF. The CDR3 DNA follows: TGTGCCAGCAGCTGGGGGACAGGGGGACAAAGAGCTTTCTTT.

The chain combines TRBV5-1 with TRBJ2-1, with a weak D call TRBD1 (7 bases). The germline V gene has CDR1 SGHRS and CDR2 YFSETQ. Between the trimmed V and J ends, which lost 5 bases and 4 bases, there was a span of 13 bases. The CDR3 extends over 14 amino acids. CDR3 loop: CASSWQGGYNEQFF. CDR3 nucleotides: TGCGCCAGCAGTTGGCAGGGGGGATACAATGAGCAGTTCTTC. Drawing the rest from reference TRBV5-1 and TRBJ2-1, the complete variable domain is KAGVTQTPRYLIKTRGQQVTLSCSPISGHRSVSWYQQTPGQGLQFLFEYFSETQRNKGNFPGRFSGRQFSNSRSEMNVSTLELGDSALYLCASSWQGGYNEQFFGPGTRLTVL.

The chain combines TRBV5-1 with TRBJ2-1, with 8 nucleotides matching TRBD2. CDR3 length equals 16 residues. The germline gives CDR1 SGHRS, CDR2 YFSETQ. V was clipped by 3 bases and J by 0 bases; unmatched bases: 5. The CDR3 is CASSSGAGGSYNEQFF. The CDR3, as DNA: TGCGCCAGCAGCTCCGGGGCGGGAGGCTCCTACAATGAGCAGTTCTTC.

The J gene is TRBJ1-5, the V gene TRBV7-2; D unclear. This CDR3 spans 13 amino acids. V dropped 5 bases and J dropped 3 bases, with 8 bases sitting between them. The V gene's germline CDR1 is SGHTA and CDR2 FQGNSA. The CDR3 here is CASSPSPNQPQHF. The CDR3 DNA follows: TGTGCCAGCAGCCCTAGCCCCAATCAGCCCCAGCATTTT.

The chain couples TRBV28 to TRBJ2-5, with D tentatively TRBD2 (5 bases). Trimming left V 3 bases short and J 1 base short, with 18 bases between. Germline V gives CDR1 MDHEN, CDR2 SYDVKM. The CDR3 is 17 residues long. CDR3 loop: CASSFRPFRRGQETQYF. CDR3 sequence (DNA): TGTGCCAGCAGTTTTCGGCCTTTTCGACGGGGCCAAGAGACCCAGTACTTC.

This chain links TRBV20-1 with TRBJ2-7, with 8 bases lining up with TRBD1. CDR3 length equals 12 residues. The trim removed 3 bases at V and 7 bases at J, leaving 5 bases unmatched. Germline V gene lookup returns CDR1 DFQATT and CDR2 SNEGSKA (reference sequence). CDR3 residues: CSASEDRAEQYF. The CDR3 nucleotides read TGCAGTGCTAGTGAGGACAGGGCTGAGCAGTACTTC.

The J gene is TRBJ2-2, the V gene TRBV29-1; tentative D call: TRBD1 (6 bases). Germline CDR1 is SQVTM and CDR2 is ANQGSEA. This CDR3 is 15 amino acids long. V shed 1 base and J shed 2 bases, with 11 bases lying between them. The DNA of the CDR3 is TGCAGCGTTGAAGGAAAACAGGGCAACACCGGGGAGCTGTTTTTT. Translating it yields CSVEGKQGNTGELFF.

CDR3 sequence reads: CASSLDSTLTDTQYF. CDR3 nucleotide sequence: TGCGCCAGCAGCCTGGACAGCACCCTCACAGATACGCAGTATTTT. The V gene is TRBV4-1, the J gene TRBJ2-3; D possibly corresponds to TRBD1 (6 bases). CDR1 and CDR2 (germline): MGHRA, YSYEKL. CDR3 length equals 15 residues. The germline V and J ends were trimmed by 4 bases and 2 bases, with 13 bases remaining between them.

The rearrangement joins TRBV2 to TRBJ1-2, with TRBD1 matching 7 bases. The length of the CDR3 is 15 residues. Per the germline V gene, CDR1 is SNHLY and CDR2 is FYNNEI. With V trimmed by 6 bases and J by 0 bases, 7 bases remained unmatched. DNA of the CDR3: TGTGCCAGCAGATCCAGACAGGGAGCTAACTATGGCTACACCTTC. It codes for CASRSRQGANYGYTF.

This clone was seen a single time. This rearrangement joins TRBV24-1 to TRBJ2-2, with D possibly matching TRBD1 (6 bases). The germline V gene encodes CDR1 KGHDR and CDR2 SFDVKD. V lost 9 bases, J lost 4 bases, and 23 bases lay in between. The CDR3 has 17 amino acids. In nucleotides, the CDR3 is TGTGCCACCGAAGGGGGACCGCCGAACGACGGCACCGGGGAGCTGTTTTTT. Encoded protein: CATEGGPPNDGTGELFF.

The chain couples TRBV9 to TRBJ2-5; 7 bases agree with TRBD2. The germline gives CDR1 SGDLS, CDR2 YYNGEE. V lost 3 bases and J lost 3; bases outside the gene matches: 5. This CDR3 region has 14 residues. The CDR3 is CASSASGLEETQYF. For the CDR3, the DNA is TGTGCCAGCAGCGCGTCAGGACTAGAAGAGACCCAGTACTTC.

The gene calls are TRBV12-3 or TRBV12-4 and TRBJ1-2, with D tentatively TRBD1 (5 bases). V lost 4 bases, J lost 2 bases, and 8 bases lay in between. The CDR3 totals 13 residues. As DNA, the CDR3 is TGTGCCAGCAGTTGGGGCAGCAACTATGGCTACACCTTC. Its translation is CASSWGSNYGYTF.

The chain links TRBV5-1 to TRBJ2-7, with a possible D match to TRBD2 (5 bases). CDR1 and CDR2 (germline): SGHRS, YFSETQ. This CDR3 has 15 amino acids. Trimming took off 4 bases at V and 0 bases at J, with 14 bases between the two ends. Here the CDR3 reads CASSPRAEHSYEQYF. CDR3 DNA sequence: TGCGCCAGCAGCCCGCGGGCAGAACACTCCTACGAGCAGTACTTC.

In its sample, this clone was seen once. The V gene is TRBV2, the J gene TRBJ1-1, with D tentatively TRBD1 (6 bases). Germline-derived CDR1 and CDR2 are SNHLY and FYNNEI. Trimming stripped 0 bases from V and 11 bases from J, with 13 bases between. The CDR3 spans 13 residues. CDR3 region: CASSEATGRDAFF. The DNA of the CDR3 is TGTGCCAGCAGTGAAGCGACAGGAAGAGATGCTTTCTTT.

This clone has only one observation. The chain is built from TRBV7-2 and TRBJ1-1; D not resolved. The CDR3 runs 13 residues. The germline gives CDR1 SGHTA, CDR2 FQGNSA. Trimming removed 3 bases at V and 0 bases at J, with 5 bases between. The CDR3 DNA sequence: TGTGCCAGCAGCTTCGACTTGAACACTGAAGCTTTCTTT. Protein sequence: CASSFDLNTEAFF.

V and J are TRBV29-1 and TRBJ1-1, with D tentatively TRBD1 (5 bases). CDR1 SQVTM and CDR2 ANQGSEA come from the germline V gene. The CDR3 spans 12 residues. Between the trimmed V and J ends, which lost 3 bases and 7 bases, there was a span of 12 bases. The CDR3 is CSVEGGGIEAFF. CDR3 nucleotide sequence: TGCAGCGTTGAGGGGGGAGGGATTGAAGCTTTCTTT. The variable domain in full, with the rest retrieved from reference TRBV29-1 and TRBJ1-1, is SAVISQKPSRDICQRGTSLTIQCQVDSQVTMMFWYRQQPGQSLTLIATANQGSEATYESGFVIDKFPISRPNLTFSTLTVSNMSPEDSSIYLCSVEGGGIEAFFGQGTRLTVV.

In this sample, this clone turned up a few times. V gene TRBV19 combines with J gene TRBJ1-3; the D is unclear. Per germline, CDR1 LNHDA and CDR2 SQIVND (reference sequence). Deletions cut 2 bases from V and 2 bases from J, with 13 bases between. CDR3 length: 16 amino acids. Here the CDR3 reads CASSIQRQTTGNTIYF. The CDR3 nucleotides read TGTGCCAGTAGTATACAGAGGCAGACCACTGGAAACACCATATATTTT.

The J gene is TRBJ2-2, the V gene TRBV13; TRBD1 agrees at 7 bases. This CDR3 is 15 amino acids long. The junction had 7 bases not matched to a gene; V was cut back by 2 bases and J by 7 bases. Germline-derived CDR1 and CDR2 are PRHDT and FYEKMQ (reference sequence). The CDR3 nucleotides are TGTGCCAGCAGCTTATCCCCCGACAGGGTCGGGGAGCTGTTTTTT. It is translated as CASSLSPDRVGELFF.

This chain connects TRBV19 to TRBJ1-2, with no clear D. Trimming took 3 bases from V and 6 from J, leaving 8 bases between them. The germline CDR1 and CDR2 sequences are LNHDA and SQIVND (reference sequence). The CDR3 is 12 residues long. The CDR3 DNA reads TGTGCCAGTAGTATCTACCGGGATGGCTACACCTTC. Protein product: CASSIYRDGYTF.

This chain joins TRBV29-1 and TRBJ2-7; 10 bases agree with TRBD2. The J segment lost 2 bases and the V segment lost 6 bases, leaving 10 bases of the junction unmatched. The CDR3 extends over 15 amino acids. Germline CDR1 reads SQVTM; CDR2 reads ANQGSEA. CDR3 nucleotides: TGCAGCGTGAGCCTTAGCGGGAGGACTGCCTACGAGCAGTACTTC. Its protein product is CSVSLSGRTAYEQYF.

The chain links TRBV5-4 to TRBJ2-1, with 9 nucleotides matching TRBD1. The germline V gene encodes CDR1 SGHNT and CDR2 YYREEE (reference sequence). J was trimmed by 4 bases and V by 2 bases; bases with no gene match: 7. This CDR3 region has 16 residues. The CDR3 DNA follows: TGTGCCAGCAGCTTTGGCGGGACAGGGACTTACAATGAGCAGTTCTTC. This sequence encodes CASSFGGTGTYNEQFF.

This sequence joins TRBV6-5 and TRBJ2-1; D is perhaps TRBD2 (6 bases). This CDR3 is built from 15 residues. The germline V and J ends were trimmed by 6 bases and 4 bases, with 16 bases remaining between them. Per the germline V gene, CDR1 is MNHEY and CDR2 is SVGAGI. CDR3 coding DNA: TGTGCCAGCAGGTACCTACGGGGGAGGTACAATGAGCAGTTCTTC. It yields the protein CASRYLRGRYNEQFF.

The rearrangement links TRBV13 to TRBJ2-7; 16 nucleotides line up with TRBD2. Trimming at V came to 5 bases and at J to 1 base, leaving 11 bases not matched to a gene. This CDR3 is 19 amino acids long. Per germline, CDR1 PRHDT and CDR2 FYEKMQ (reference sequence). This CDR3 reads CASSPPPGLAGGPSYEQYF. In DNA form, the CDR3 reads TGTGCCAGCAGCCCGCCTCCGGGACTAGCGGGAGGGCCGTCCTACGAGCAGTACTTC.